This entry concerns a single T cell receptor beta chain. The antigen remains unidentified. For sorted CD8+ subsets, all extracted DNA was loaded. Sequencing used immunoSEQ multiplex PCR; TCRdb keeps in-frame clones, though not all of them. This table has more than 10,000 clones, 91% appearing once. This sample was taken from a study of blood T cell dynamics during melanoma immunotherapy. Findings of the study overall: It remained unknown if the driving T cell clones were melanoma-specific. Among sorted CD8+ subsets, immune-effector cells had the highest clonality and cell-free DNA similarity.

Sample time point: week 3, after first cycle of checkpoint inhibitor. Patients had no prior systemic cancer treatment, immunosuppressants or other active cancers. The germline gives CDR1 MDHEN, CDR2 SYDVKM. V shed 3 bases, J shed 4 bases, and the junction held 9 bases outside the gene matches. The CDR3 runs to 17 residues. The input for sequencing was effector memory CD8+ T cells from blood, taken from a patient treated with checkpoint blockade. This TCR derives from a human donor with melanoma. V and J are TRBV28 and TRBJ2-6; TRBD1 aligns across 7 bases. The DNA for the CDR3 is TGTGCCAGCAGTTTGCACCTAACAGGGGACGGGGCCAACGTCCTGACTTTC. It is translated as CASSLHLTGDGANVLTF.